This paragraph reports one T cell receptor beta chain. Its specificity is not known. The record originates from a study of CD8+ T cells in alopecia areata. Study-wide points: Higher clonality was seen in lesional scalp than in normal scalp, especially in alopecia totalis/universalis. Patients displayed less clarity in TCR sharing than mice, a finding possibly related to HLA.

Trimming cost V 2 bases and J 2 bases, with 15 bases left between them. CDR3 length: 16 residues. Germline CDR1 reads MNHEY; CDR2 reads SMNVEV (reference sequence). The sequencing template was cDNA reverse transcribed from extracted RNA. Sequenced by immunoSEQ multiplex PCR; TCRdb stores in-frame clones only, minus some. This sample carries tens of thousands of clones, around two thirds of them seen once, and the ten largest clones take about 20%. T lymphocytes (CD4+ and CD8+) were sorted from PBMCs. V and J are TRBV27 and TRBJ2-5, with D possibly called TRBD1 or TRBD2 (5 bases each). The sequenced sample consisted of NKG2D-high CD8+ T cells sorted from blood. This receptor was taken from a human donor with alopecia areata. The CDR3 DNA sequence: TGTGCCAGCAGTTTAACGGGGACGGTTAAACAAGAGACCCAGTACTTC. Protein sequence: CASSLTGTVKQETQYF.